Listed below are T cell receptor beta chains from one sample, sequenced in a study of cytomegalovirus exposure and HLA in healthy donors. The protocol was immunoSEQ multiplex PCR, while the TCRdb copy is restricted to in-frame clones and leaves out a portion. Of 110,000 or so clones in the sample, around 77% were seen once. The sequencing sample was made of PBMCs. Receptors were obtained from a woman in her 30s in good health and CMV-seropositive. Each CDR3 is given with its conserved first and last residue. D genes are given only for firm matches. Size is omitted from some rows. Given values are once, few, many or a class for expanded clones.

J gene	V gene	D gene	clone size	CDR3 protein	CDR3 DNA
TRBJ2-2	TRBV6-4	TRBD1	few	CASSVTGETGELFF	TGTGCCAGCAGCGTTACAGGGGAGACCGGGGAGCTGTTTTTT
TRBJ2-3	TRBV7-9	.	.	CASSPTDTQYF	TGTGCCAGCAGCCCTACAGATACGCAGTATTTT
TRBJ1-3	TRBV19	.	.	CATAAGTKVAGNTTYF	TGTGCCACGGCTGCCGGGACAAAAGTGGCTGGAAACACCACATATTTT
TRBJ1-1	TRBV6-5	.	.	CASSYSRGLAFF	TGTGCCAGCAGTTACTCGAGAGGGTTGGCTTTCTTT
TRBJ1-2	TRBV12-5	TRBD1	.	CASGLLTGEANYGYTF	TGTGCTAGTGGTTTGTTGACAGGGGAAGCCAACTATGGCTACACCTTC
TRBJ2-1	TRBV9	TRBD2	.	CASSVVYAGADNEQFF	TGTGCCAGCAGCGTAGTTTATGCGGGAGCCGACAATGAGCAGTTCTTC
TRBJ1-5	TRBV23-1	TRBD1	.	CASSPGWEDRAQPQHF	TGCGCCAGCAGTCCCGGGTGGGAGGACAGGGCCCAGCCCCAGCATTTT
TRBJ1-4	TRBV18	.	.	CASSPRGTLDEKLFF	TGTGCCAGCTCACCACGTGGGACTTTGGATGAAAAACTGTTTTTT
TRBJ2-7	TRBV9	TRBD1	.	CASTQGQGAYEQYF	TGTGCCAGCACCCAAGGACAGGGGGCGTACGAGCAGTACTTC
TRBJ2-6	TRBV2	.	few	CASSEWGDGANVLTF	TGTGCCAGCAGTGAGTGGGGGGATGGGGCCAACGTCCTGACTTTC
TRBJ2-3	TRBV25-1	TRBD2	.	CASSPFGGLATDTQYF	TGTGCCAGCAGTCCTTTCGGGGGACTAGCGACAGATACGCAGTATTTT
TRBJ2-2	TRBV5-4	.	.	CASSLERTGELFF	TGTGCCAGCAGCTTGGAGAGGACCGGGGAGCTGTTTTTT
TRBJ2-1	TRBV11-2	.	.	CASSLAGGAQFF	TGTGCCAGCAGCTTAGCAGGCGGGGCCCAGTTCTTC
TRBJ1-4	TRBV27	.	.	CASSPRRGTNEKLFF	TGTGCCAGCAGTCCCCGCCGGGGAACTAATGAAAAACTGTTTTTT
TRBJ2-5	TRBV11-2	TRBD2	.	CASSLDGAGGPETQYF	TGTGCCAGCAGCTTAGATGGAGCGGGGGGCCCAGAGACCCAGTACTTC
TRBJ2-6	TRBV30	.	.	CAWIQAGANVLTF	TGTGCCTGGATACAGGCTGGGGCCAACGTCCTGACTTTC
TRBJ2-3	TRBV15	.	.	CATSLTGLSTDTQYF	TGTGCCACCAGCTTGACAGGCCTATCCACAGATACGCAGTATTTT
TRBJ1-2	TRBV10-3	.	once	CAISAGVQNYGYTF	TGTGCCATCAGTGCGGGGGTTCAGAACTATGGCTACACCTTC
TRBJ1-1	TRBV18	.	.	CASSPRQDPTEAFF	TGTGCCAGCTCACCACGACAGGACCCCACTGAAGCTTTCTTT
TRBJ1-5	TRBV19	.	.	CASSIRGNQPQHF	TGTGCCAGTTCAATCAGGGGAAATCAGCCCCAGCATTTT
TRBJ2-5	TRBV10-3	.	.	CAISYMTGEQETQYF	TGTGCCATCAGCTATATGACAGGTGAACAAGAGACCCAGTACTTC
TRBJ2-3	TRBV4-2	.	once	CASSQDPTPPNTDTQYF	TGTGCCAGCAGCCAAGATCCGACTCCACCTAACACAGATACGCAGTATTTT
TRBJ1-1	TRBV6-1	TRBD1	.	CASSKGGANTEAFF	TGTGCCAGCAGTAAAGGGGGCGCGAACACTGAAGCTTTCTTT
TRBJ1-1	TRBV14	.	.	CASSQGQAWAFF	TGTGCCAGCAGCCAAGGACAGGCTTGGGCTTTCTTT
TRBJ1-2	TRBV6-5	.	once	CASRVTVLGGYTF	TGTGCCAGCAGGGTTACAGTACTCGGTGGCTACACCTTC
TRBJ2-7	TRBV20-1	.	.	CSARDREEQYF	TGCAGTGCTAGAGATCGGGAGGAGCAGTACTTC
TRBJ1-1	TRBV7-8	.	.	CASSFWAGNTEAFF	TGTGCCAGCAGCTTCTGGGCCGGTAACACTGAAGCTTTCTTT
TRBJ1-1	TRBV19	.	.	CASSTTVNTEAFF	TGTGCCAGTAGTACGACAGTGAACACTGAAGCTTTCTTT
TRBJ2-1	TRBV27	.	.	CASRPLTPNEQFF	TGTGCCAGCAGACCCCTCACTCCGAATGAGCAGTTCTTC
TRBJ2-7	TRBV29-1	.	few	CSVEVTTSEQYF	TGCAGCGTTGAAGTGACTACAAGCGAGCAGTACTTC
TRBJ1-2	TRBV6-5	.	.	CARHLKGLLGYTF	TGTGCCAGACATCTTAAGGGGCTTTTGGGCTACACCTTC
TRBJ2-1	TRBV5-6	.	.	CASSLGYKWGPYNEQFF	TGTGCCAGCAGCTTGGGCTACAAGTGGGGCCCCTACAATGAGCAGTTCTTC
TRBJ1-1	TRBV19	.	.	CASSIEDRNTEAFF	TGTGCCAGTAGTATAGAGGACAGGAACACTGAAGCTTTCTTT
TRBJ2-7	TRBV5-1	.	.	CASSFPESHEQYF	TGCGCCAGCAGCTTCCCGGAGTCCCACGAGCAGTACTTC
TRBJ1-2	TRBV7-6	TRBD1	few	CASSAGTGNSYGYTF	TGTGCCAGCAGCGCCGGGACAGGAAATTCCTATGGCTACACCTTC
TRBJ2-1	TRBV5-4	TRBD2	.	CASSVTSVYNEQFF	TGTGCCAGCAGCGTCACTAGCGTTTACAATGAGCAGTTCTTC
TRBJ1-4	TRBV4-1	TRBD1	few	CASSQETSGTGHEKLFF	TGCGCCAGCAGCCAAGAAACCTCCGGGACAGGCCATGAAAAACTGTTTTTT
TRBJ1-2	TRBV1	.	.	CTSSQDTSFRTGEYGYTF	TGCACCAGCAGCCAAGACACGAGCTTCCGGACAGGGGAATATGGCTACACCTTC
TRBJ2-1	TRBV6-1	.	.	CASSEDRASSASVFF	TGTGCCAGCAGTGAAGATCGGGCTAGCTCCGCCTCGGTTTTCTTC
TRBJ1-3	TRBV14	.	.	CASSQETRASGNTIYF	TGTGCCAGCAGCCAAGAAACCAGGGCGTCTGGAAACACCATATATTTT
TRBJ1-1	TRBV4-1	.	few	CASSVGHYQFEGAFF	TGCGCCAGCAGCGTGGGACACTATCAGTTTGAGGGAGCTTTCTTT
TRBJ1-6	TRBV10-1	.	.	CASIGGSLSSYNSPLHF	TGCGCCAGCATTGGAGGGTCTTTAAGCTCCTATAATTCACCCCTCCACTTT
TRBJ2-3	TRBV9	TRBD2	.	CASSVAAGDTDTQYF	TGTGCCAGCAGCGTCGCGGCGGGGGACACAGATACGCAGTATTTT
TRBJ2-7	TRBV19	.	.	CASSIGQTEQYF	TGTGCCAGTAGTATTGGGCAAACCGAGCAGTACTTC
TRBJ1-1	TRBV18	.	once	CASSPLWLGQKGGNTEAFF	TGTGCCAGCTCACCCCTCTGGTTGGGACAAAAAGGAGGGAACACTGAAGCTTTCTTT
TRBJ1-5	TRBV19	.	once	CASSLFRTANQPQHF	TGTGCCAGTAGCCTATTCAGGACTGCAAATCAGCCCCAGCATTTT
TRBJ1-1	TRBV11-2	.	.	CASSSVFRNTEAFF	TGTGCCAGCAGTTCGGTTTTTAGGAACACTGAAGCTTTCTTT
TRBJ2-1	TRBV6-1	TRBD2	.	CATTPGTSFGNEQFF	TGTGCCACCACTCCCGGGACTAGCTTCGGTAATGAGCAGTTCTTC
TRBJ2-1	TRBV5-1	TRBD2	.	CASSLDGAGGLNEQFF	TGCGCCAGCAGCTTGGACGGAGCGGGGGGGCTAAATGAGCAGTTCTTC
TRBJ2-5	TRBV2	.	.	CASSEAPTTDRLATQYF	TGTGCCAGCAGTGAAGCCCCCACAACAGACAGGTTGGCGACCCAGTACTTC
TRBJ2-5	TRBV11-2	.	.	CASSLGQQETQYF	TGTGCCAGCAGCTTAGGACAGCAAGAGACCCAGTACTTC
TRBJ2-3	TRBV5-1	.	few	CASSLFPDSPDTQYF	TGCGCCAGCAGCTTGTTCCCCGATAGCCCCGATACGCAGTATTTT
TRBJ1-2	TRBV6-1	TRBD1	.	CASSENGQGYYGYTF	TGTGCCAGCAGTGAGAACGGACAGGGCTACTATGGCTACACCTTC
TRBJ2-7	TRBV6-1	TRBD1	.	CASSELGQGDYEQYF	TGTGCCAGCAGTGAGCTTGGACAGGGCGACTACGAGCAGTACTTC
TRBJ1-2	TRBV10-3	.	.	CAISEGTAFGYTF	TGTGCCATCAGTGAAGGGACTGCGTTCGGCTACACCTTC
TRBJ2-5	TRBV30	TRBD2	few	CAWSDPGTSGVYQETQYF	TGTGCCTGGAGTGACCCCGGGACTAGCGGAGTGTACCAAGAGACCCAGTACTTC